The 26 T cell receptor beta chains in this list originate from one sample, sequenced in a study of Graves' ophthalmopathy and Graves' hyperthyroidism. For repertoire sequencing, the TCR beta CDR3 regions were amplified from RNA transcripts. Second-round multiplex PCR came after first-round RT-PCR with HTBI primers. TCRdb independently ran MiXCR on the multiplex PCR reads; one entry per CDR3 protein. The sample shows about 200,000 distinct CDR3 sequences, approximately 29% of them seen only once. The sequenced sample was peripheral blood. These receptors all stem from a man aged 45-65 years with Graves' ophthalmopathy.

This clonotype appeared many times. CDR3: CASSYSIRLAGNTGELFF. The CDR3 coding sequence is TGTGCCAGCAGTTACTCGATTCGGCTAGCGGGGAACACCGGGGAGCTGTTTTTT. The rearrangement uses TRBV6-2 or TRBV6-3 and TRBJ2-2; TRBD2 aligns across 8 bases. Germline-derived CDR1 and CDR2 are MNHEY and SVGEGT. This CDR3 spans 18 amino acids. Unmatched junction bases numbered 7, after V lost 0 bases and J lost 1 base.

The CDR3 protein is CASSLQGIVAFF. The DNA for the CDR3 is TGTGCCAGCAGTCTACAGGGAATCGTAGCTTTCTTT. The chain recombines TRBV6-5 with TRBJ1-1, with D perhaps matching TRBD1 (6 bases). This CDR3 has 12 residues. Germline lookup yields CDR1 MNHEY and CDR2 SVGAGI. V was cut by 5 bases and J by 10 bases, with 14 bases left in between.

In DNA form, the CDR3 reads TGTGCCAGCAGTTTTGGGACTACTCGATACTACGAGCAGTACTTC. Its translation is CASSFGTTRYYEQYF. The chain is built from TRBV12-3 or TRBV12-4 and TRBJ2-7; 7 bases match TRBD2. The CDR3 is made up of 15 amino acids. V dropped 3 bases and J dropped 3; count of bases not matched to a gene: 8.

This clonotype was picked up many times. The chain combines TRBV28 with TRBJ1-2; D is uncertain. Germline V CDR1 and CDR2: MDHEN, SYDVKM. The CDR3 loop spans 12 amino acids. The germline V and J ends were trimmed by 10 bases and 4 bases, with 13 bases remaining between them. The CDR3, as DNA: TGTGCCACCTCAATGGCTATCTATGGCTACACCTTC. Its translation is CATSMAIYGYTF.

The table lists this clonotype with many counts. DNA for the CDR3: TGTGCCAGCAGAGCCTCTGGGGCCAACGTCCTGACTTTC. Encoded protein: CASRASGANVLTF. V usage is TRBV14 and J usage is TRBJ2-6; D gene unclear. The V and J ends lost 6 bases and 0 bases respectively, with 3 bases between them. CDR3 length: 13 residues. CDR1 and CDR2 (germline): SGHDN, FVKESK.

This clonotype was recorded at least ten times. The CDR3 DNA is TGTGCCAGCAGTCCGGACAGGGTAGAGACCCAGTACTTC. Amino acid sequence: CASSPDRVETQYF. This chain connects TRBV28 to TRBJ2-5, with 8 bases fitting TRBD1. V was pared by 5 bases and J by 4 bases, with 3 bases of the junction left unmatched. The CDR3 length is 13 residues. Per germline, CDR1 MDHEN and CDR2 SYDVKM.

The sample holds many counts of this clonotype. This rearrangement joins TRBV12-3 or TRBV12-4 to TRBJ2-3; D is perhaps TRBD1 (6 bases). The CDR3 sequence is 16 residues long. Trimming took off 7 bases at V and 0 bases at J, with 17 bases between the two ends. CDR3 loop: CASIPLTGTSTDTQYF. CDR3 DNA: TGTGCCAGCATTCCCCTGACAGGAACTAGCACAGATACGCAGTATTTT.

This clonotype was detected many times. This chain joins TRBV5-1 and TRBJ2-2, with TRBD2 identical over 7 bases. There are 17 residues in the CDR3. V was pared by 1 base and J by 0 bases, with 6 bases of the junction left unmatched. CDR1 SGHRS and CDR2 YFSETQ come from the germline V gene. CDR3: CASSLYSGRPNTGELFF. In DNA form, the CDR3 reads TGCGCCAGCAGCTTGTATTCCGGGAGGCCGAACACCGGGGAGCTGTTTTTT.

This clonotype was detected a few times. In DNA, the CDR3 is TGTGCCAGCAGTTACTCCGAAGCCGGGTTCGGGACCCAGTACTTC. It codes for CASSYSEAGFGTQYF. J is TRBJ2-5 and V is TRBV6-5; D not certain. The V and J ends lost 0 bases and 7 bases respectively, with 15 bases between them. Germline V lookup: CDR1 MNHEY, CDR2 SVGAGI. CDR3 length: 15 amino acids.

In this sample, this clonotype turned up many times. The genes are TRBV20-1 and TRBJ2-7; 9 bases map to TRBD2. The CDR3 covers 12 residues. The junction had 4 bases not matched to a gene; V was cut back by 4 bases and J by 6 bases. Germline V gives CDR1 DFQATT, CDR2 SNEGSKA (reference sequence). The CDR3: CSAKGLAAEQYF. The CDR3 DNA reads as TGCAGTGCTAAGGGACTAGCTGCCGAGCAGTACTTC.

In this sample, this clonotype turned up many times. The gene calls are TRBV28 and TRBJ2-5; TRBD2 matches at 8 bases. The germline V gene has CDR1 MDHEN and CDR2 SYDVKM. CDR3 size: 16 residues. Unmatched junction bases numbered 9, after V lost 2 bases and J lost 4 bases. In nucleotides, the CDR3 is TGTGCCAGCAGTTTAAGGAGCGGGAGTTCGGTAGAGACCCAGTACTTC. Translating it yields CASSLRSGSSVETQYF. Looking up the rest from reference TRBV28 and TRBJ2-5 gives the full variable domain: DVKVTQSSRYLVKRTGEKVFLECVQDMDHENMFWYRQDPGLGLRLIYFSYDVKMKEKGDIPEGYSVSREKKERFSLILESASTNQTSMYLCASSLRSGSSVETQYFGPGTRLLVL.

This chain joins TRBV6-2 or TRBV6-3 and TRBJ1-5, with a possible D match to TRBD1 (6 bases). This CDR3 is built from 15 residues. Germline values: CDR1 MNHEY, CDR2 SVGEGT. V was shortened by 2 bases and J by 5 bases, with 13 bases between the two germline ends. In DNA form, the CDR3 reads TGTGCCAGCAGTTACCCCAGCAAGGGGGATCAGCCCCAGCATTTT. This sequence encodes CASSYPSKGDQPQHF.

This clonotype was observed at least ten times. This chain links TRBV12-3 or TRBV12-4 with TRBJ1-5; D may be TRBD1 (6 bases). Trimming removed 6 bases at V and 7 bases at J, with 16 bases between. The CDR3 covers 14 residues. CDR3 in DNA: TGTGCCAGCAGAATGGGGCAGGGGAGGCAGCCCCAGCATTTT. Its translation is CASRMGQGRQPQHF.

The gene calls are TRBV14 and TRBJ2-7; possibly TRBD2 for D (5 bases). The CDR3 runs to 14 residues. Germline-derived CDR1 and CDR2 are SGHDN and FVKESK. Trimming stripped 0 bases from V and 2 bases from J, with 8 bases between. CDR3 in DNA: TGTGCCAGCAGCCAAGATGTCGGGGCCTACGAGCAGTACTTC. Translation gives CASSQDVGAYEQYF.

The chain employs TRBV5-1 and TRBJ1-1; 9 bases are shared with TRBD1. V was pared by 4 bases and J by 7 bases, with 5 bases of the junction left unmatched. The CDR3 consists of 13 residues. Germline values: CDR1 SGHRS, CDR2 YFSETQ. In DNA, the CDR3 is TGCGCCAGCAGCCCCGGGACAGGGAATGAAGCTTTCTTT. Its protein product is CASSPGTGNEAFF.

V is TRBV11-2 and J is TRBJ1-1, with D perhaps TRBD1 (6 bases). The CDR3 extends over 15 amino acids. Germline CDR1 reads SGHAT; CDR2 reads FQNNGV. V lost 6 bases and J lost 0, with 14 bases in between. CDR3 nucleotide sequence: TGTGCCAGCAGATTACCAGGGGTCCTGAACACTGAAGCTTTCTTT. Its protein is CASRLPGVLNTEAFF.

This clonotype was picked up a small number of times. The chain recombines TRBV6-2 or TRBV6-3 with TRBJ2-3; TRBD1 aligns across 9 bases. This CDR3 region has 15 residues. Germline values: CDR1 MNHEY, CDR2 SVGEGT. V lost 7 bases, J lost 1 base, and 6 bases stayed unmatched. CDR3 sequence (DNA): TGTGCCAGCACGACTTGGACAGGGGGCACAGATACGCAGTATTTT. The encoded protein is CASTTWTGGTDTQYF.

Many counts were recorded for this clonotype. This chain uses TRBV29-1 with TRBJ2-2; perhaps TRBD1 as D (7 bases). Germline lookup yields CDR1 SQVTM and CDR2 ANQGSEA. The germline V and J ends were trimmed by 2 bases and 6 bases, with 13 bases remaining between them. The CDR3 totals 14 residues. The CDR3 region is CSVEQGGISGELFF. CDR3 sequence (DNA): TGCAGCGTTGAACAGGGGGGAATTTCCGGGGAGCTGTTTTTT.

The chain uses TRBV12-3 or TRBV12-4 and TRBJ1-2, with D perhaps matching TRBD1 (6 bases). The CDR3 is made up of 14 amino acids. Trimming left V 3 bases short and J 4 bases short, with 12 bases between. This chain's CDR3 is CASSLGQETYGYTF. DNA for the CDR3: TGTGCCAGCAGTTTGGGACAAGAAACCTATGGCTACACCTTC.

This chain joins TRBV5-1 and TRBJ1-2; TRBD1 is a possible D gene (5 bases). Trimming pared 0 bases from V and 5 bases from J, leaving 14 bases between. Germline V CDR1 and CDR2: SGHRS, YFSETQ. The CDR3 consists of 15 residues. Written as DNA, the CDR3 is TGCGCCAGCAGCTTGGCAGCAGGGACGGCGTATGGCTACACCTTC. As protein: CASSLAAGTAYGYTF.

This clonotype came up many times. The chain's CDR3 is CATSDSWGTDYGYTF. CDR3 nucleotide sequence: TGTGCCACCAGTGATTCTTGGGGGACGGACTATGGCTACACCTTC. The chain carries TRBV24-1 and TRBJ1-2; D is possibly TRBD1 (5 bases). Deletions cut 2 bases from V and 3 bases from J, with 12 bases between. The CDR3 sequence is 15 residues long. Germline CDR1 is KGHDR and CDR2 is SFDVKD.

Ten or more counts support this clonotype. The chain uses TRBV20-1 and TRBJ2-4, with no clear D. The germline V gene has CDR1 DFQATT and CDR2 SNEGSKA (reference sequence). The CDR3 runs to 16 residues. V was clipped by 0 bases and J by 0 bases, with 12 bases between them. CDR3: CSAREGSLLAKNIQYF. Here the CDR3 DNA reads TGCAGTGCTAGAGAGGGCTCCCTTCTAGCCAAAAACATTCAGTACTTC.

There are a few counts of this clonotype. This sequence joins TRBV12-3 or TRBV12-4 and TRBJ1-1; TRBD1 matches at 9 bases. Unmatched junction bases numbered 7, after V lost 7 bases and J lost 4 bases. The CDR3 covers 14 residues. CDR3: CASIPGQGFTEAFF. CDR3 in DNA: TGTGCCAGCATCCCGGGACAGGGTTTCACTGAAGCTTTCTTT.

The chain employs TRBV30 and TRBJ2-5; 8 nucleotides agree with TRBD2. After removal of 0 bases from V and 1 base from J, the junction contained 4 bases not matched to a gene. This CDR3 has 15 amino acids. The germline V gene has CDR1 GTSNPN and CDR2 SVGIG (reference sequence). The CDR3 region has the DNA TGTGCCTGGAGTGTACTAGGGACTAGCCAAGAGACCCAGTACTTC. Encoded protein: CAWSVLGTSQETQYF.

This clonotype was seen ten or more times. This chain connects TRBV10-1 to TRBJ2-7; D possibly matches TRBD1 or TRBD2 (5 bases each). The V end lost 0 bases, the J end lost 5 bases, and 17 bases lay between the germline ends. Per the germline V gene, CDR1 is WNHNN and CDR2 is SYGVQD (reference sequence). The CDR3 has 16 residues. The CDR3 sequence is CASSESGDRNANEQYF. For the CDR3, the DNA is TGCGCCAGCAGTGAGTCGGGGGACCGGAACGCGAACGAGCAGTACTTC.

The chain links TRBV6-1 to TRBJ2-5; 11 nucleotides align to TRBD2. In germline, CDR1 is MNHNS, CDR2 SASEGT. CDR3 length: 16 amino acids. Trimming at V came to 0 bases and at J to 5 bases, leaving 5 bases not matched to a gene. CDR3 DNA sequence: TGTGCCAGCAGTGAAGCTAGCGGGAGGGGCAGTGAGACCCAGTACTTC. Encoded protein: CASSEASGRGSETQYF.